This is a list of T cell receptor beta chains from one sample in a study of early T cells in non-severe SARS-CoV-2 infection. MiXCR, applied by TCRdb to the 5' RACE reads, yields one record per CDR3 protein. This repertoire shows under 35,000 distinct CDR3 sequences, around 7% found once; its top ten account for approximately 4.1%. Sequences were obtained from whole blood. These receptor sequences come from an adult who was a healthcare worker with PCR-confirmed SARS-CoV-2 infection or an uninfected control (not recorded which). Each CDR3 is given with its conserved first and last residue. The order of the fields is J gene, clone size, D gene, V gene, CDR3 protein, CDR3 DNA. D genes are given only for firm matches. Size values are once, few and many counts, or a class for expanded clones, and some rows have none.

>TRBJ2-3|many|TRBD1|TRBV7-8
CASSFSGTGWTDTQYF
TGTGCCAGCAGCTTCTCCGGGACAGGGTGGACAGATACGCAGTATTTT
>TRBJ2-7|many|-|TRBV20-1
CSANSRNYEQYF
TGCAGTGCTAATTCTAGAAACTACGAGCAGTACTTC
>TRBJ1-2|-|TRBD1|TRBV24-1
CATSDRTGRLSGYTF
TGTGCCACCAGTGATCGGACAGGGAGGCTCTCTGGCTACACCTTC
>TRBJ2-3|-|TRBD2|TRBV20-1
CSTGGEGTDTQYF
TGCAGTACGGGGGGGGAAGGCACAGATACGCAGTATTTT
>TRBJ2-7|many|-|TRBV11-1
CASSRDLGPYEQYF
TGTGCCAGCAGCCGGGACCTCGGGCCTTACGAGCAGTACTTC
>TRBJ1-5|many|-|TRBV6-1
CASRSNQPQHF
TGTGCCAGCAGAAGCAATCAGCCCCAGCATTTT
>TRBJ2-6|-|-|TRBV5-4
CASSLGGYGGANVLTF
TGTGCCAGCAGCTTGGGCGGTTATGGCGGGGCCAACGTCCTGACTTTC
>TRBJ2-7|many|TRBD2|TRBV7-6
CASSPTSGGDYEQYF
TGTGCCAGCAGTCCGACTAGCGGAGGGGACTACGAGCAGTACTTC
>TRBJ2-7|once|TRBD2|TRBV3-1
CASSFGTSGPYEQYF
TGTGCCAGCAGTTTCGGGACTAGCGGCCCCTACGAGCAGTACTTC
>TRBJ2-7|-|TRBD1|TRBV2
CASSIRQGIHEQYF
TGTGCCAGCAGTATACGACAGGGCATCCACGAGCAGTACTTC
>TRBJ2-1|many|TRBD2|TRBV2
CASSDTGLAFRWDEQFF
TGTGCCAGCAGTGACACGGGACTAGCGTTCCGTTGGGATGAGCAGTTCTTC
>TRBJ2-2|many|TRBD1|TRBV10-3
CAISERQGNTGELFF
TGTGCCATCAGTGAGCGACAGGGGAACACCGGGGAGCTGTTTTTT
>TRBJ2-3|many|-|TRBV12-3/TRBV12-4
CASSFYSITDTQYF
TGTGCCAGCAGTTTCTACAGTATCACAGATACGCAGTATTTT
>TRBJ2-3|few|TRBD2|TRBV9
CASSPVKREARTDTQYF
TGTGCCAGCAGCCCCGTCAAGCGGGAGGCCCGCACAGATACGCAGTATTTT
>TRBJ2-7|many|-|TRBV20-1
CSARMDGMQYF
TGCAGTGCTAGAATGGATGGGATGCAGTACTTC
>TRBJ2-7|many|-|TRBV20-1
CSAQAESSYEQYF
TGCAGTGCCCAAGCGGAAAGCTCCTACGAGCAGTACTTC
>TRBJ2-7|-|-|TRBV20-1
CSARNLTGFSYEQYF
TGCAGTGCTCGAAATTTAACAGGGTTCTCCTACGAGCAGTACTTC
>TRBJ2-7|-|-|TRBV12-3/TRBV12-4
CASSFGRVRPYEQYF
TGTGCCAGCAGTTTCGGCAGGGTTCGACCCTACGAGCAGTACTTC
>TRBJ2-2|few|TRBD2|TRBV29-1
CSGQLAGDETGELFF
TGCAGCGGACAACTAGCGGGAGATGAAACCGGGGAGCTGTTTTTT